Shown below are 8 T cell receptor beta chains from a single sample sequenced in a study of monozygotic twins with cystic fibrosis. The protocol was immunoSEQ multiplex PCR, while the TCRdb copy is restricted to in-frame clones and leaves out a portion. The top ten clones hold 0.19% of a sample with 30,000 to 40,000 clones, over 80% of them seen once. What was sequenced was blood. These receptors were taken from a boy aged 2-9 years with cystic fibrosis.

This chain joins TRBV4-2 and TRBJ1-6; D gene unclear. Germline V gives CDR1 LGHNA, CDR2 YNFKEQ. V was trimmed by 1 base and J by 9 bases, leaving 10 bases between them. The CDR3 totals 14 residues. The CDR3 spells CASSQVAKASPLHF. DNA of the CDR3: TGTGCCAGCAGCCAAGTGGCGAAGGCTTCACCCCTCCACTTT.

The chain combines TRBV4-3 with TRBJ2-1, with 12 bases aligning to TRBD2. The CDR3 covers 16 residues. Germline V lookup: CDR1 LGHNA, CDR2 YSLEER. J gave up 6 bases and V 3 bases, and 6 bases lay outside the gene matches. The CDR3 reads CASSHPLAGGTNEQFF. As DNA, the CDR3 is TGCGCCAGCAGCCATCCCCTAGCGGGGGGGACCAATGAGCAGTTCTTC.

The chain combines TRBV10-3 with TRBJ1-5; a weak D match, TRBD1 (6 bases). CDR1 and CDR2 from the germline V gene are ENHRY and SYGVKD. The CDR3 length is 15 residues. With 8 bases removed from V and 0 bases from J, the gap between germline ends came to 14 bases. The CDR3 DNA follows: TGTGCCATCGGGGATGCAGGGGATAGCAATCAGCCCCAGCATTTT. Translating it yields CAIGDAGDSNQPQHF.

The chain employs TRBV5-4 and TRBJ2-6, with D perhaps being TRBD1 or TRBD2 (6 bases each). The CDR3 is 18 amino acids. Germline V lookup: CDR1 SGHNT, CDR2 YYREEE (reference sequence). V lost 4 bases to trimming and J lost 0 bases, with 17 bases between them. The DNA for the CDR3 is TGTGCCAGCAGCCCGGCAACAGGGAGGATCTCTGGGGCCAACGTCCTGACTTTC. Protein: CASSPATGRISGANVLTF. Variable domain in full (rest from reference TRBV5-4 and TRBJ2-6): ETGVTQSPTHLIKTRGQQVTLRCSSQSGHNTVSWYQQALGQGPQFIFQYYREEENGRGNFPPRFSGLQFPNYSSELNVNALELDDSALYLCASSPATGRISGANVLTFGAGSRLTVL.

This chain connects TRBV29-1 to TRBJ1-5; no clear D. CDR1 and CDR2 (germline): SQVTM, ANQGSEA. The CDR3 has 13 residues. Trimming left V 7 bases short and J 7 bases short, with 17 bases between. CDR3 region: CSELEELEQPQHF. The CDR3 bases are TGCAGCGAGCTAGAGGAGCTCGAGCAGCCCCAGCATTTT.

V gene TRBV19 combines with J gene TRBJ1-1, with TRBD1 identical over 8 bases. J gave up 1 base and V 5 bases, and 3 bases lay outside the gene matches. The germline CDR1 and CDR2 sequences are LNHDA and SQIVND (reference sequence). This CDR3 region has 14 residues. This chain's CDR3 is CASSVGQGNTEAFF. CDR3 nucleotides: TGTGCCAGTAGTGTTGGACAGGGGAACACTGAAGCTTTCTTT.

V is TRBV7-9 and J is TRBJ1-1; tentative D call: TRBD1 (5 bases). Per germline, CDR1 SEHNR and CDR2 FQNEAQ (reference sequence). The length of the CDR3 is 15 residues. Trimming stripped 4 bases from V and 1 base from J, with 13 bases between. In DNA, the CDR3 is TGTGCCAGCAGCTGGTCCGGGACGGAGAACACTGAAGCTTTCTTT. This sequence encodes CASSWSGTENTEAFF.

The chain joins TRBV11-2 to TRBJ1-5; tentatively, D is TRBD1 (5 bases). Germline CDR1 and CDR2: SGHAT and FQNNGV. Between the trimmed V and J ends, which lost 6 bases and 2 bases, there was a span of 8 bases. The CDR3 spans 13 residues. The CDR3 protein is CASSWGGNQPQHF. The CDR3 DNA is TGTGCCAGCAGTTGGGGGGGCAATCAGCCCCAGCATTTT. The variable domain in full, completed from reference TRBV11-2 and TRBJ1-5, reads EAGVAQSPRYKIIEKRQSVAFWCNPISGHATLYWYQQILGQGPKLLIQFQNNGVVDDSQLPKDRFSAERLKGVDSTLKIQPAKLEDSAVYLCASSWGGNQPQHFGDGTRLSIL.